This entry lists 12 T cell receptor beta chains sequenced from one sample in a study of CD8+ T cells in alopecia areata. It was cDNA, reverse transcribed from extracted RNA, that served as the sequencing template. Produced via immunoSEQ multiplex PCR; TCRdb's table is partial and in-frame only. The sample comprises about 150,000 clones, about three fifths of which are singletons, and less than 40% rests with the top ten. The sequenced sample was CD8+ T cells sorted from blood. The receptor source for this set is a human donor in good health.

V is TRBV30 and J is TRBJ1-1, with D possibly being TRBD1 (5 bases). V lost 5 bases, J lost 4 bases, and 5 bases lay in between. The CDR3 loop spans 10 amino acids. Per the germline V gene, CDR1 is GTSNPN and CDR2 is SVGIG (reference sequence). CDR3 sequence: CAWGGTEAFF. In DNA form, the CDR3 reads TGTGCCTGGGGGGGCACTGAAGCTTTCTTT.

This clone was seen a handful of times. Here the CDR3 reads CASSSSGRPGIQYF. DNA of the CDR3: TGTGCCAGCAGCTCCAGCGGGAGGCCCGGCATTCAGTACTTC. The V gene is TRBV9, the J gene TRBJ2-4; the match to TRBD2 covers 9 bases. The V and J ends lost 4 bases and 9 bases, in that order; junction bases with no gene match: 8. CDR1 SGDLS and CDR2 YYNGEE come from the germline V gene. The CDR3 length is 14 residues. The entire variable domain, with the rest obtained from reference TRBV9 and TRBJ2-4, is as follows: DSGVTQTPKHLITATGQRVTLRCSPRSGDLSVYWYQQSLDQGLQFLIQYYNGEERAKGNILERFSAQQFPDLHSELNLSSLELGDSALYFCASSSSGRPGIQYFGAGTRLSVL.

This clone was detected only once. V usage is TRBV6-5 and J usage is TRBJ2-1, with 9 bases matching TRBD2. V gave up 4 bases and J gave up 2 bases; unmatched junction bases: 3. In germline, CDR1 is MNHEY, CDR2 SVGAGI. CDR3 size: 15 residues. DNA for the CDR3: TGTGCCAGCAGTTTCCTAGCGGGACCCTACAATGAGCAGTTCTTC. Amino acids: CASSFLAGPYNEQFF.

V usage is TRBV19 and J usage is TRBJ1-2, with unresolved D. The CDR3 length is 13 residues. V was shortened by 3 bases and J by 2 bases, with 7 bases between the two germline ends. Germline V gene lookup returns CDR1 LNHDA and CDR2 SQIVND (reference sequence). The CDR3 spells CASSIGLNYGYTF. CDR3 bases: TGTGCCAGTAGTATCGGCCTCAACTATGGCTACACCTTC.

The V and J genes are TRBV5-1 and TRBJ1-5; D not resolved. Trimming stripped 4 bases from V and 6 bases from J, with 17 bases between. The CDR3 loop spans 15 amino acids. Germline CDR1 reads SGHRS; CDR2 reads YFSETQ. The CDR3 nucleotides are TGCGCCAGCAGCGCGAACCCCGGGAAAGGTCAGCCCCAGCATTTT. It is translated as CASSANPGKGQPQHF. The variable domain in full, with the rest retrieved from reference TRBV5-1 and TRBJ1-5, is KAGVTQTPRYLIKTRGQQVTLSCSPISGHRSVSWYQQTPGQGLQFLFEYFSETQRNKGNFPGRFSGRQFSNSRSEMNVSTLELGDSALYLCASSANPGKGQPQHFGDGTRLSIL.

This clone was picked up many times. The V gene is TRBV19, the J gene TRBJ2-2; 8 positions match TRBD1. J lost 4 bases, V lost 7 bases, and 14 bases had no gene match. CDR1 is LNHDA, CDR2 SQIVND, per germline (reference sequence). There are 17 residues in the CDR3. CDR3 coding DNA: TGTGCCAGTAACCCCCGGAGCAGGGGGCTTTTCACCGGGGAGCTGTTTTTT. Protein product: CASNPRSRGLFTGELFF.

The rearrangement uses TRBV7-2 and TRBJ2-1; D may be TRBD2 (5 bases). Germline CDR1 SGHTA, CDR2 FQGNSA. The CDR3 is 15 amino acids. V was cut by 7 bases and J by 3 bases, with 16 bases left in between. The CDR3 sequence: CASITRSGGYNEQFF. The CDR3 DNA reads TGTGCCAGCATCACCCGGAGCGGCGGCTACAATGAGCAGTTCTTC.

The rearrangement links TRBV29-1 to TRBJ2-1; no reliable D call. There are 11 residues in the CDR3. The V end lost 6 bases, the J end lost 5 bases, and 8 bases lay between the germline ends. Germline-derived CDR1 and CDR2 are SQVTM and ANQGSEA. The CDR3 loop reads CSVEQHNEQFF. CDR3 nucleotides: TGCAGCGTGGAACAGCACAATGAGCAGTTCTTC.

The chain carries TRBV25-1 and TRBJ2-7, with 9 bases that match TRBD2. CDR1 is MGHDK and CDR2 is SYGVNS in the germline V gene. This CDR3 is built from 15 residues. Losses at the gene ends were 1 base for V and 5 bases for J; bases not matched to a gene: 6. CDR3 sequence reads: CASSEFPSGNDEQYF. For the CDR3, the DNA is TGTGCCAGCAGTGAATTCCCTAGCGGGAACGACGAGCAGTACTTC.

This clone has more than one count but fewer than ten. The chain recombines TRBV29-1 with TRBJ2-5, with TRBD1 matching over 8 bases. V trimming: 8 bases; J trimming: 2 bases; junction bases outside the gene matches: 16. This CDR3 is built from 16 residues. From germline, CDR1 is SQVTM and CDR2 ANQGSEA. CDR3 sequence (DNA): TGCAGCTCAGGAAGGACAGGGTCTAAAGAACAAGAGACCCAGTACTTC. Its translation: CSSGRTGSKEQETQYF.

CDR3 sequence reads: CASSDGTTSFTSEQYF. The CDR3 nucleotides read TGTGCCAGCAGCGATGGGACCACCTCATTTACCTCCGAGCAGTACTTC. The V call is TRBV13, the J call TRBJ2-7; perhaps D is TRBD1 or TRBD2 (5 bases each). The CDR3 spans 16 residues. V lost 5 bases and J lost 6, with 23 bases in between. Germline CDR1 reads PRHDT; CDR2 reads FYEKMQ (reference sequence).

The chain employs TRBV5-6 and TRBJ2-2; D is undetermined. The CDR3 runs to 19 residues. The germline gives CDR1 SGHDT, CDR2 YYEEEE. The V end was cut by 3 bases, the J end by 3 bases, with 24 bases between. CDR3 in DNA: TGTGCCAGCAGCTGGGGAAGGACCATACCACCGTCGGACACCGGGGAGCTGTTTTTT. It encodes CASSWGRTIPPSDTGELFF.